The next 18 T cell receptor beta chains were all read from a single sample in a study of cytomegalovirus exposure and HLA in healthy donors. PCR involved 60 Vbeta and 13 Jbeta primers. Only in-frame clones appear in the TCRdb table, and some are missing; sequencing was by immunoSEQ multiplex PCR. The table includes some 190,000 clones, 77% detected once. The sample comprised PBMCs. The receptors here all came from a man between 18 and 35 years old in good health and CMV-seronegative.

The chain recombines TRBV30 with TRBJ2-5; TRBD2 aligns across 11 bases. Germline V lookup: CDR1 GTSNPN, CDR2 SVGIG (reference sequence). After removal of 5 bases from V and 2 bases from J, the junction contained 7 bases not matched to a gene. The CDR3 sequence is 15 residues long. CDR3 in amino acids: CAWFLAGGQQETQYF. DNA of the CDR3: TGTGCCTGGTTTCTAGCGGGGGGCCAACAAGAGACCCAGTACTTC.

The gene calls are TRBV28 and TRBJ2-1, with 9 bases fitting TRBD2. The CDR3 contains 15 residues. Per the germline V gene, CDR1 is MDHEN and CDR2 is SYDVKM. Unmatched junction bases numbered 7, after V lost 4 bases and J lost 6 bases. The CDR3 DNA is TGTGCCAGCAGTTCCGAGCGGGGGGCTATCAATGAGCAGTTCTTC. As protein: CASSSERGAINEQFF. Combining the CDR3 with reference TRBV28 and TRBJ2-1 gives the whole variable domain DVKVTQSSRYLVKRTGEKVFLECVQDMDHENMFWYRQDPGLGLRLIYFSYDVKMKEKGDIPEGYSVSREKKERFSLILESASTNQTSMYLCASSSERGAINEQFFGPGTRLTVL.

The CDR3 protein is CASSLIGGFDTDTQYF. The CDR3 nucleotides read TGTGCCAGCAGCTTAATTGGCGGGTTCGACACAGATACGCAGTATTTT. This chain links TRBV7-3 with TRBJ2-3; maybe TRBD2 (5 bases). This CDR3 has 16 residues. Deletions cut 1 base from V and 2 bases from J, with 13 bases between. Germline values: CDR1 SGHTA, CDR2 FQGTGA.

The V call is TRBV7-2, the J call TRBJ1-2; D is possibly TRBD1 (5 bases). CDR1 and CDR2 from the germline V gene are SGHTA and FQGNSA. V lost 5 bases to trimming and J lost 4 bases, with 11 bases between them. The CDR3 spans 13 residues. The CDR3 DNA reads as TGTGCCAGCAGCCACGACAGAAGCTATGGCTACACCTTC. It translates to CASSHDRSYGYTF.

Only one count was recorded for this clone. V and J are TRBV15 and TRBJ1-1; D gene ambiguous. V was shortened by 5 bases and J by 1 base, with 8 bases between the two germline ends. The CDR3 is 13 amino acids. The germline CDR1 and CDR2 sequences are LNHNV and YYDKDF (reference sequence). CDR3 loop: CATSFGKNTEAFF. CDR3 coding DNA: TGTGCCACCAGCTTCGGGAAGAACACTGAAGCTTTCTTT.

The chain carries TRBV7-6 and TRBJ2-7; the match to TRBD2 covers 9 bases. Germline CDR1 and CDR2: SGHVS and FNYEAQ. The V and J ends lost 5 bases and 3 bases, in that order; junction bases with no gene match: 8. This CDR3 spans 15 amino acids. The CDR3 here is CASSTAAGGLYEQYF. The CDR3 region has the DNA TGTGCCAGCAGCACTGCGGCGGGGGGGCTCTACGAGCAGTACTTC.

The chain has TRBV6-5 and TRBJ1-1, with D tentatively TRBD1 (6 bases). V lost 6 bases to trimming and J lost 1 base, with 15 bases between them. CDR1 and CDR2 from the germline V gene are MNHEY and SVGAGI. The CDR3 loop spans 15 amino acids. As DNA, the CDR3 is TGTGCCAGCAGGAAACCTCAGGGGAGGAACACTGAAGCTTTCTTT. As protein: CASRKPQGRNTEAFF.

This chain links TRBV6-5 with TRBJ1-1; no definite D call. Trimming pared 2 bases from V and 3 bases from J, leaving 7 bases between. Looked up from germline, CDR1 is MNHEY and CDR2 is SVGAGI. The CDR3 runs 13 residues. The CDR3 nucleotides read TGTGCCAGCAGTTACGGCACCTACACTGAAGCTTTCTTT. It translates to CASSYGTYTEAFF.

The chain combines TRBV5-8 with TRBJ2-1; the match to TRBD2 covers 13 bases. CDR3 length: 15 amino acids. Per the germline V gene, CDR1 is SGHTS and CDR2 is YDEGEE. V shed 2 bases and J 8 bases; nucleotides not matched to a gene: 4. The CDR3 DNA follows: TGTGCCAGCAGCTTAACTAGCGGGAGGGCCCATGAGCAGTTCTTC. As protein: CASSLTSGRAHEQFF.

The chain couples TRBV7-9 to TRBJ2-5; TRBD1 agrees at 7 bases. The J call is doubtful: the DNA matches TRBJ2-7 better. This CDR3 spans 14 amino acids. CDR1 SEHNR and CDR2 FQNEAQ come from the germline V gene (reference sequence). CDR3 nucleotide sequence: TGTGCCAGCAGCTTCCGGGACAGATCCTACGAGCAGTACTTC. Amino acids: CASSFRDRSYEQYF.

The chain is built from TRBV23-1 and TRBJ1-5, with 9 bases lining up with TRBD1. TRBV23-1 is flagged as an ORF with uncertain function. Germline trimming cut 8 bases from V and 5 bases from J; bases unmatched to any gene: 7. CDR3 size: 14 residues. CDR3 sequence reads: CASLGQGIHQPQHF. The CDR3 DNA reads TGCGCCAGCCTGGGACAGGGCATACATCAGCCCCAGCATTTT.

The V and J genes are TRBV2 and TRBJ2-1, with D perhaps TRBD1 (6 bases). Between the trimmed V and J ends, which lost 2 bases and 4 bases, there was a span of 18 bases. Germline loops: CDR1 SNHLY, CDR2 FYNNEI. The CDR3 extends over 17 amino acids. CDR3 in DNA: TGTGCCAGCAGTGAATTACCGGGACATATAGTTTACAATGAGCAGTTCTTC. Its protein product is CASSELPGHIVYNEQFF.

A few counts support this clone. The rearrangement joins TRBV4-2 to TRBJ1-1; 7 nucleotides line up with TRBD1. After removal of 0 bases from V and 0 bases from J, the junction contained 4 bases not matched to a gene. CDR1 is LGHNA, CDR2 YNFKEQ, per germline. This CDR3 region has 16 residues. The CDR3 loop reads CASSQELGQMNTEAFF. The CDR3 DNA follows: TGTGCCAGCAGCCAAGAACTGGGACAGATGAACACTGAAGCTTTCTTT.

The rearrangement links TRBV6-5 to TRBJ2-1, with a possible D match to TRBD2 (6 bases). V gave up 4 bases and J gave up 13 bases, with 14 bases separating them. CDR1 and CDR2 (germline): MNHEY, SVGAGI. CDR3 length: 12 residues. The CDR3 coding sequence is TGTGCCAGCAGTTCTGAACTAGCAATCCAGTTCTTC. This sequence encodes CASSSELAIQFF.

This clone was seen more than once but under ten times. The J gene is TRBJ2-7, the V gene TRBV15; 8 nucleotides line up with TRBD2. After removal of 2 bases from V and 3 bases from J, the junction contained 6 bases not matched to a gene. CDR3 size: 15 residues. Germline V gene lookup returns CDR1 LNHNV and CDR2 YYDKDF (reference sequence). Here the CDR3 reads CATSRPGLGGYEQYF. CDR3 sequence (DNA): TGTGCCACCAGCAGACCGGGACTAGGGGGCTACGAGCAGTACTTC.

The rearrangement links TRBV6-5 to TRBJ1-5; the match to TRBD1 covers 7 bases. The germline CDR1 and CDR2 sequences are MNHEY and SVGAGI. The CDR3 is 15 amino acids. V lost 6 bases to trimming and J lost 4 bases; unmatched junction nucleotides: 9. The DNA for the CDR3 is TGTGCCAGCAGGCGGACCGACAGGGCTAATCAGCCCCAGCATTTT. Its translation: CASRRTDRANQPQHF.

This sequence joins TRBV4-2 and TRBJ2-3, with TRBD2 matching 14 bases. There are 17 residues in the CDR3. Unmatched junction bases numbered 5, after V lost 3 bases and J lost 3 bases. CDR1 and CDR2 from the germline V gene are LGHNA and YNFKEQ. CDR3 DNA: TGTGCCAGCAGCCAGGGACTAGCGGGAGCGTATACAGATACGCAGTATTTT. Translated: CASSQGLAGAYTDTQYF.

In nucleotides, the CDR3 is TGTGCCAGCAGCCGTAGGGGCGGGGTCGAGCAGTACTTC. It codes for CASSRRGGVEQYF. This chain links TRBV7-9 with TRBJ2-7, with D maybe TRBD2 (6 bases). V dropped 5 bases and J dropped 6 bases, with 14 bases sitting between them. Germline values: CDR1 SEHNR, CDR2 FQNEAQ (reference sequence). The CDR3 consists of 13 residues.